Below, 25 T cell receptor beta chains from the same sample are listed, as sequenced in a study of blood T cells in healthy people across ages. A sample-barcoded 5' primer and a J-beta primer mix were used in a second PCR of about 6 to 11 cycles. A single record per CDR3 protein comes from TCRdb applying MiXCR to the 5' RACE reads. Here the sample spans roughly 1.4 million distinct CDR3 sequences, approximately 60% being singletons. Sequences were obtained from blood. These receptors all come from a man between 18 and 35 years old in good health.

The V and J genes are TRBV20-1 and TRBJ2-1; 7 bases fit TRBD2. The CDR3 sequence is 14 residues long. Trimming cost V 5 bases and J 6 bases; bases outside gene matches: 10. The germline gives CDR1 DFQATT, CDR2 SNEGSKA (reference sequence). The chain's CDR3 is CSAARLAWSNEQFF. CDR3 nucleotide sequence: TGCAGTGCTGCCCGACTAGCCTGGTCCAATGAGCAGTTCTTC.

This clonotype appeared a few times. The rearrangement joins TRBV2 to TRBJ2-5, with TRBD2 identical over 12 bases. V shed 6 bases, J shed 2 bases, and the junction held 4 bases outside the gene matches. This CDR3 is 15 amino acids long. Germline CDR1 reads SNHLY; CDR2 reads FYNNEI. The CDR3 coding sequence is TGTGCCAGCAGGGCGACTAGCGGGGGACAAGAGACCCAGTACTTC. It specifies CASRATSGGQETQYF.

The CDR3 DNA reads as TGTGCCAGCAGTGTACGGCAGATCGCAACTAATGAAAAACTGTTTTTT. Translated, it gives CASSVRQIATNEKLFF. The rearrangement uses TRBV2 and TRBJ1-4; D not certain. The CDR3 spans 16 residues. Germline CDR1 and CDR2: SNHLY and FYNNEI. Trimming left V 4 bases short and J 0 bases short, with 12 bases between.

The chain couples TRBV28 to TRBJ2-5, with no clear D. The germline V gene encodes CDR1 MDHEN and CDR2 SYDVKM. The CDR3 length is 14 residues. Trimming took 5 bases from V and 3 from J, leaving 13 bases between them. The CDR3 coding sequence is TGTGCCAGCAGTGTCAGGCAACCCAAAGAGACCCAGTACTTC. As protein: CASSVRQPKETQYF.

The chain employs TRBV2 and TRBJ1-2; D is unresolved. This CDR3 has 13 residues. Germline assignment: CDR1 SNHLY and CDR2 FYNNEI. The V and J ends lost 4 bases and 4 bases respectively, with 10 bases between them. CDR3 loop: CASSGGESYGYTF. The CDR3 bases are TGTGCCAGCAGTGGGGGTGAGAGCTATGGCTACACCTTC.

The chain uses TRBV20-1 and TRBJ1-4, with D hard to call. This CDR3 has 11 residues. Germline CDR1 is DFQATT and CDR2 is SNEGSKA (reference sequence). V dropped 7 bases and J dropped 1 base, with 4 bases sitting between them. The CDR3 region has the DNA TGCAGTGTTTTAACTAATGAAAAACTGTTTTTT. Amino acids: CSVLTNEKLFF.

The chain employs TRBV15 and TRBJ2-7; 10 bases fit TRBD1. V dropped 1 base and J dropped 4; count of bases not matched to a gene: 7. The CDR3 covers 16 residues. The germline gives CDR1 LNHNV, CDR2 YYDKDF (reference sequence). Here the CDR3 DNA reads TGTGCCACCAGCAGAGTTAGGACAGGGGGAGATTACGAGCAGTACTTC. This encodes CATSRVRTGGDYEQYF.

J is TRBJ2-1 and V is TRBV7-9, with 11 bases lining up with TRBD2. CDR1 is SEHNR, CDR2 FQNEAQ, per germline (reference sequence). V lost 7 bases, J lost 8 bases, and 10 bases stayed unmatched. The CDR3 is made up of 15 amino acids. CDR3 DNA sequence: TGTGCCAGCACCTTTGGTACTAGCGGGAGCGATGAGCAGTTCTTC. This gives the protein CASTFGTSGSDEQFF.

Here the CDR3 DNA reads TGTGCCAGCAGGGGACGGACTAGCGGGAGGGCCTCGTCCTACAATGAGCAGTTCTTC. Its translation: CASRGRTSGRASSYNEQFF. This chain joins TRBV11-3 and TRBJ2-1, with 15 bases fitting TRBD2. The germline gives CDR1 SGHNT, CDR2 YENEEA. V lost 6 bases, J lost 1 base, and 10 bases stayed unmatched. The CDR3 sequence is 19 residues long.

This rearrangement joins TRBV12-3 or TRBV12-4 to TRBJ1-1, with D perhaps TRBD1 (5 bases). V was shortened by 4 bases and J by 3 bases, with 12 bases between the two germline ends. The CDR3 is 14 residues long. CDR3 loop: CASSYGLRDTEAFF. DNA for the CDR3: TGTGCCAGCAGTTATGGCCTCAGGGACACTGAAGCTTTCTTT.

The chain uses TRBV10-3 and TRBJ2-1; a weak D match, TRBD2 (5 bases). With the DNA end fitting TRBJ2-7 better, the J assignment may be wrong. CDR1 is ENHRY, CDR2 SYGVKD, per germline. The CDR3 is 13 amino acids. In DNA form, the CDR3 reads TGTGCCATCAGGGCCTCTGACTACAATGAGCAGTACTTC. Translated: CAIRASDYNEQYF.

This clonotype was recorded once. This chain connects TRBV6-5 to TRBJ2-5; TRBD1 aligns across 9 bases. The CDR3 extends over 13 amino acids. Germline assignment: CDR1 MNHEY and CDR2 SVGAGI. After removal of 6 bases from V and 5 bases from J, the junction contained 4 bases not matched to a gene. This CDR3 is CASRQGAVETQYF. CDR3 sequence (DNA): TGTGCCAGCAGACAGGGGGCGGTGGAGACCCAGTACTTC.

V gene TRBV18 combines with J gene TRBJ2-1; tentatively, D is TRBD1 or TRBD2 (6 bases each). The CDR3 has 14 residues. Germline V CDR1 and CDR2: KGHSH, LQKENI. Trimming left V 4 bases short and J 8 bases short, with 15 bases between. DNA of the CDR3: TGTGCCAGCTCACGGGGGGCAGCTAACGATGAGCAGTTCTTC. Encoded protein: CASSRGAANDEQFF.

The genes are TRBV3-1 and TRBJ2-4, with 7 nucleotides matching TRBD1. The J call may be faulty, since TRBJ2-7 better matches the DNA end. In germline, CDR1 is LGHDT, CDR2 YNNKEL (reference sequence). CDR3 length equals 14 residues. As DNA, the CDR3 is TGTGCCAGCAGCGAACAGGGGAAACTCTACGAGCAGTACTTC. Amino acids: CASSEQGKLYEQYF.

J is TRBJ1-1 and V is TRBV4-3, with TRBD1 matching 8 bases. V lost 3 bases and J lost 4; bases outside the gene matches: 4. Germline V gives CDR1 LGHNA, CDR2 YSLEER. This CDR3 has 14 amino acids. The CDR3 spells CASSQAQGGTEAFF. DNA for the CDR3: TGCGCCAGCAGCCAGGCACAGGGGGGCACTGAAGCTTTCTTT.

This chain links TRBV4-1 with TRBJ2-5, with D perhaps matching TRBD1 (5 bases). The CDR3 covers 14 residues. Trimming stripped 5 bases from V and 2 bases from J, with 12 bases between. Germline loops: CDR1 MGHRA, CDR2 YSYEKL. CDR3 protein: CASSETQGQETQYF. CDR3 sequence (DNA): TGCGCCAGCAGCGAGACTCAGGGTCAAGAGACCCAGTACTTC.

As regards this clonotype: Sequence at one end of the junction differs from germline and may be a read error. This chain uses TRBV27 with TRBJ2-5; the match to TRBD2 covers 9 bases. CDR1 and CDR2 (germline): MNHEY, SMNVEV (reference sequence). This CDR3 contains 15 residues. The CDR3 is CASSLLAAGGETQNF. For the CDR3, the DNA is TGTGCCAGCAGTTTATTGGCAGCGGGAGGAGAGACCCAGAACTTC.

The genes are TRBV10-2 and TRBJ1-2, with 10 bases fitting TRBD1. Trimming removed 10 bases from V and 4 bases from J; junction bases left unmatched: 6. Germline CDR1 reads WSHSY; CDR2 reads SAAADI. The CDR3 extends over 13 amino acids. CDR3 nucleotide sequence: TGCGCCACCAGGGACAGGGGCGGCTATGGCTACACCTTC. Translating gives CATRDRGGYGYTF.

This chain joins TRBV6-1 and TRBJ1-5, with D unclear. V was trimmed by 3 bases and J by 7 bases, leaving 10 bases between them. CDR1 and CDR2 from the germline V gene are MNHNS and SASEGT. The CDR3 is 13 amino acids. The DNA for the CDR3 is TGTGCCAGCAGTGATGGGGATTGGCAGCCCCAGCATTTT. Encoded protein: CASSDGDWQPQHF.

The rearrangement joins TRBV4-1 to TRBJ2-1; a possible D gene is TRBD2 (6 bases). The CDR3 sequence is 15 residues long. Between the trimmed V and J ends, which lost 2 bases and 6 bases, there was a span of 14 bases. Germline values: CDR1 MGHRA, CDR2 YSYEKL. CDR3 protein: CASSQLAEGSNEQFF. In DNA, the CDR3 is TGCGCCAGCAGCCAATTAGCGGAGGGGAGCAATGAGCAGTTCTTC.

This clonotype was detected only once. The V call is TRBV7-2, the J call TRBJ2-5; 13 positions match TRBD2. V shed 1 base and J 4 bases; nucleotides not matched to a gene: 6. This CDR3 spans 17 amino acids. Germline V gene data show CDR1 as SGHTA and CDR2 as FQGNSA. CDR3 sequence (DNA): TGTGCCAGCAGCTTAGACACTAGCGGGGGGGCAGTAGAGACCCAGTACTTC. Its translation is CASSLDTSGGAVETQYF.

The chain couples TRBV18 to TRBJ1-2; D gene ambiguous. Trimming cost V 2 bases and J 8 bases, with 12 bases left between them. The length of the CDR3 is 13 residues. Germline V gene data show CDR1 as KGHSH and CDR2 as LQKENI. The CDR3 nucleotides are TGTGCCAGCTCACCAGGGGATATCGGGGGCTACACCTTC. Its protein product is CASSPGDIGGYTF.

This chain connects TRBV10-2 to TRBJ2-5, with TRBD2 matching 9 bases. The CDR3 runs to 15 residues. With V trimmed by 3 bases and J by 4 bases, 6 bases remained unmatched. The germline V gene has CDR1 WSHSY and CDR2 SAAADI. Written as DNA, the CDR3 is TGCGCCAGCAGTGAAATTAGCGGGAGAGGAGAGACCCAGTACTTC. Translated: CASSEISGRGETQYF.

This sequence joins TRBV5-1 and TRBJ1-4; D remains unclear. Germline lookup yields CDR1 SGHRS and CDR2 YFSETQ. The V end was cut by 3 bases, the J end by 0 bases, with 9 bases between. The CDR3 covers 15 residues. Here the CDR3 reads CASSWEPATNEKLFF. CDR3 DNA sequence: TGCGCCAGCAGCTGGGAGCCCGCAACTAATGAAAAACTGTTTTTT.

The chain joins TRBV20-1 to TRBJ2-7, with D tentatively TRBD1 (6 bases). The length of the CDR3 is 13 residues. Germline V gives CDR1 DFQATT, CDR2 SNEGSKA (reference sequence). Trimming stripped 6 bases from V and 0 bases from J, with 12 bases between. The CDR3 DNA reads TGCAGTGCAACAGGGTCTAACTCCTACGAGCAGTACTTC. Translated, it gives CSATGSNSYEQYF.